This T cell receptor beta chain originates from a study of T cell responses to AZD1222 COVID-19 vaccine. The CDR3 is made up of 13 amino acids. V lost 0 bases and J lost 8, with 11 bases in between. Per germline, CDR1 SGHRS and CDR2 YFSETQ. The repertoire was sequenced with immunoSEQ multiplex PCR; TCRdb's copy has only in-frame clones and lacks some. The table includes tens of thousands of clones, approximately 90% detected once. This TCR was recovered from an adult in good health. The source was peripheral blood, collected on day 0 of AZD1222 vaccination. The chain has TRBV5-1 and TRBJ1-1; tentatively, D is TRBD1 (5 bases). The CDR3 sequence is CASSLADITEAFF. The CDR3 DNA follows: TGCGCCAGCAGCTTGGCGGACATAACGGAAGCTTTCTTT.